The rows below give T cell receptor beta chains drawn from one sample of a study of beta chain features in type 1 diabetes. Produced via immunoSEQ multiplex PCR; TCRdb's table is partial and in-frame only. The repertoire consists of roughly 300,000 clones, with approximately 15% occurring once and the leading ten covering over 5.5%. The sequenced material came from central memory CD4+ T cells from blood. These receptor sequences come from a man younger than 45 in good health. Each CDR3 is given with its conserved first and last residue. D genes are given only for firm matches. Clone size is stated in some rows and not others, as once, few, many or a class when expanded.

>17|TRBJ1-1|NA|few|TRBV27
CASSFYMRGAKGTEAFF
TGTGCCAGCAGTTTTTATATGAGGGGCGCCAAGGGCACTGAAGCTTTCTTT
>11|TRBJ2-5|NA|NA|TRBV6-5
CASWVGETQYF
TGTGCCAGCTGGGTGGGCGAGACCCAGTACTTC
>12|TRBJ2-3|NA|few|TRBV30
CAADWDTDTQYF
TGTGCCGCGGACTGGGATACGGATACGCAGTATTTT
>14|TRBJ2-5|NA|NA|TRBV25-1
CASRDLGVRETQYF
TGTGCCAGTCGGGACTTAGGGGTCCGGGAGACCCAGTACTTC
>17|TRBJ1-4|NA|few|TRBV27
CASSLYWTVATNEKLFF
TGTGCCAGCAGTCTATACTGGACGGTTGCAACTAATGAAAAACTGTTTTTT
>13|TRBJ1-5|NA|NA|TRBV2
CASSKGESQPQHF
TGTGCCAGCAGCAAGGGGGAAAGTCAGCCCCAGCATTTT
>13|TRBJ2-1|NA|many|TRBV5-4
CASSPSVGNEQFF
TGTGCCAGCAGCCCCTCCGTGGGCAATGAGCAGTTCTTC
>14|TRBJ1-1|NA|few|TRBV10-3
CAISDFGGNTEAFF
TGTGCCATCAGTGATTTCGGGGGGAACACTGAAGCTTTCTTT
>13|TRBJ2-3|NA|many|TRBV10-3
CAISDGYTDTQYF
TGTGCCATCAGTGATGGATACACAGATACGCAGTATTTT
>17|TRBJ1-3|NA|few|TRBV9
CASSVVPDTLSGNTIYF
TGTGCCAGCAGCGTAGTTCCGGACACGCTCTCTGGAAACACCATATATTTT
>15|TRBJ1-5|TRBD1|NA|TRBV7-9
CASRPPGQGNQPQHF
TGTGCCAGCAGACCTCCGGGACAGGGAAATCAGCCCCAGCATTTT
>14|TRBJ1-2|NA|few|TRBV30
CAWSTGKGFRGYTF
TGTGCCTGGAGTACCGGCAAGGGATTCCGTGGCTACACCTTC
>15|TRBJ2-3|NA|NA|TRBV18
CASSPSAGGTDTQYF
TGTGCCAGCTCACCGTCCGCAGGTGGCACAGATACGCAGTATTTT
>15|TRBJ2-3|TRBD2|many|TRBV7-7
CASSSLAGDTDTQYF
TGTGCCAGCAGCTCCTTAGCGGGAGACACAGATACGCAGTATTTT
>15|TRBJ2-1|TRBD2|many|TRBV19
CASSIRPIRGDEQFF
TGTGCCAGTAGTATACGACCCATACGGGGGGATGAGCAGTTCTTC
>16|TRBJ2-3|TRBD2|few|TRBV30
CAWRLAGGPVGDTQYF
TGTGCCTGGAGACTAGCGGGAGGGCCGGTTGGAGATACGCAGTATTTT